Included here is one TCR beta chain sequence, with context. Its antigen is not identified. This sample stems from a study of T cells in narcolepsy. Study results and caveats: Reportedly, autoreactive clonotypes were serially detected in patients' blood but not controls'. Comparing one patient's CSF and blood CD4+ clonotypes highlighted HCRT- and TRIB2-specific autoreactive clonotypes.

This table comes from immunoSEQ multiplex PCR, and its TCRdb copy is limited to in-frame clones, with some not included. The sample lists fewer than 35,000 clones; roughly 78% were seen once. Per germline, CDR1 MNHEY and CDR2 SVGAGI. Deletions cut 6 bases from V and 4 bases from J, with 15 bases between. The length of the CDR3 is 14 residues. The sequence was obtained from a human donor with narcolepsy. Source material: CD45RA- memory CD4+ T cells from PBMCs. The chain uses TRBV6-5 and TRBJ1-1, with unresolved D. CDR3 amino acids: CASRNDIKRTEAFF. CDR3 DNA: TGTGCCAGCAGAAACGACATTAAACGCACTGAAGCTTTCTTT.